This T cell receptor (beta chain) is from a study of cytomegalovirus exposure and HLA in healthy donors. Germline CDR1 is SGHRS and CDR2 is YFSETQ. CDR3 size: 15 residues. V lost 4 bases and J lost 1, with 15 bases in between. In regard to this clone: Its cognate antigen is unknown.

Study-wide results and caveats: An analysis was carried out at a later point. It showed that HLA-associated TCR beta chains were more clonally expanded than equally common non-associated chains.

This PCR relied on a set of 60 Vbeta primers and 13 Jbeta primers. Libraries were prepared by immunoSEQ multiplex PCR; TCRdb keeps only in-frame clonotypes and omits some of them. The table includes about 170,000 clones, roughly 80% detected once. The receptor comes from a woman aged 18 to 35 in good health and CMV-seronegative. The genes are TRBV5-1 and TRBJ2-7; D is possibly TRBD2 (5 bases). The specimen sequenced was PBMCs. CDR3 nucleotide sequence: TGCGCCAGCAGCCCGGACCCTAGCAGGTCCTACGAGCAGTACTTC. The encoded protein is CASSPDPSRSYEQYF.